This record concerns one T cell receptor beta chain sequence. The time point is: pretreatment peripheral blood. The data belong to a study of PD-L1 blockade in urothelial cancer. About the study: Bladder-origin urothelial cancer in males covered about 90% of the roughly 30 patients. Between 0 and 3 chemotherapy regimens preceded treatment for each patient. Samples of blood were analyzed 3 weeks (second dose) and 6 weeks after treatment start. Peripheral blood specimens exhibited a median yield of about 140,000 T cells.

Sequencing was performed with immunoSEQ multiplex PCR; in TCRdb, only in-frame clones are kept and a portion is missing. This table holds 49,000 or so clones, around 84% found once. Germline V gene sequence: CDR1 LGHNA, CDR2 YSLEER. V dropped 5 bases and J dropped 5; count of bases not matched to a gene: 6. This CDR3 has 14 amino acids. The chain carries TRBV4-3 and TRBJ2-7; TRBD1 matches 10 bases. The sequenced sample was PBMCs, obtained around atezolizumab (anti-PD-L1) treatment. This clonotype originated in a man in his 60s with urothelial cancer. The CDR3 DNA reads as TGCGCCAGCAGCACAGGACAGGGGGAGCACGAGCAGTACTTC. It translates to CASSTGQGEHEQYF.